This T cell receptor beta chain came from a study of T-cell memory formation after mild COVID-19. TCRdb re-called the 5' RACE reads through MiXCR, storing one row per CDR3 protein. The sample includes roughly 150,000 distinct CDR3 sequences, roughly 15% seen only once; the top ten take over 12%. With regard to this clonotype: Its antigen is undetermined.

Study conclusions and caveats: Contracting clones, day 15 to 85, had balanced CD4/CD8, and later expanders favored CD4+. Several responding clones turned up in pre-infection memory, indicating that cross-reactive memory may have taken part. Shrinking CD4+ clones were chiefly CM and EM; CD8+ ones were chiefly EMRA.

V lost 1 base and J lost 6, with 8 bases in between. CDR1 and CDR2 from the germline V gene are SGHDT and YYEEEE. This CDR3 region has 12 residues. V usage is TRBV5-6 and J usage is TRBJ2-7; D remains ambiguous. The receptor's source is an adult woman who had mild COVID-19 (a few samples of this study predate the infection). Cell type and time point are not known. The sequenced sample consisted of PBMCs or a T cell subset sorted from them (not recorded which). CDR3 residues: CASSLYVSEQYF. The CDR3 bases are TGTGCCAGCAGCTTGTATGTGAGCGAGCAGTACTTC. The whole variable domain, filled in from reference TRBV5-6 and TRBJ2-7, reads DAGVTQSPTHLIKTRGQQVTLRCSPKSGHDTVSWYQQALGQGPQFIFQYYEEEERQRGNFPDRFSGHQFPNYSSELNVNALLLGDSALYLCASSLYVSEQYFGPGTRLTVT.